Below, 17 T cell receptor beta chains from the same sample are listed, as sequenced in a study of blood T cell repertoires in COVID-19. Libraries were prepared by immunoSEQ multiplex PCR; TCRdb keeps only in-frame clonotypes and omits some of them. Here the sample spans some 100,000 clones, roughly 84% being singletons. The sequenced material came from peripheral blood. These receptors all stem from a woman in her forties or fifties with acute or convalescent COVID-19.

The chain couples TRBV7-9 to TRBJ2-5, with 10 bases lining up with TRBD1. CDR3 length: 16 residues. The trim removed 1 base at V and 3 bases at J, leaving 5 bases unmatched. CDR1 is SEHNR, CDR2 FQNEAQ, per germline (reference sequence). The CDR3, as DNA: TGTGCCAGCAGCTTAGGGACAGGGGGACCCGAAGAGACCCAGTACTTC. It codes for CASSLGTGGPEETQYF.

V is TRBV5-6 and J is TRBJ2-7, with TRBD1 identical over 11 bases. The CDR3 has 18 amino acids. The ends lost 3 bases at V and 2 bases at J; junction bases unmatched: 13. Germline assignment: CDR1 SGHDT and CDR2 YYEEEE. CDR3 coding DNA: TGTGCCAGCAGCTCCCTCGGGACAGGGGGGGTGGTTACCTACGAGCAGTACTTC. Residues: CASSSLGTGGVVTYEQYF.

J is TRBJ2-4 and V is TRBV5-1, with D unresolved. The CDR3 sequence is 12 residues long. V lost 3 bases and J 6 bases, leaving 7 bases between the germline ends. The germline CDR1 and CDR2 sequences are SGHRS and YFSETQ. CDR3 coding DNA: TGCGCCAGCAGCTCGGGTGGAAACATTCAGTACTTC. Protein sequence: CASSSGGNIQYF.

Note on this clone: One junction end does not reproduce the germline sequence, and a read error may be involved. The V and J genes are TRBV5-1 and TRBJ1-2, with D maybe TRBD1 (5 bases). Germline V gives CDR1 SGHRS, CDR2 YFSETQ. CDR3 length equals 13 residues. CDR3 in DNA: TGCACCAGCAGCCCACAGGAGATGTATGGCTACACCTTC. Amino acid sequence: CTSSPQEMYGYTF.

The chain uses TRBV19 and TRBJ1-4, with TRBD1 matching 10 bases. The V and J ends lost 4 bases and 6 bases, in that order; junction bases with no gene match: 2. Germline assignment: CDR1 LNHDA and CDR2 SQIVND (reference sequence). This CDR3 is 14 amino acids long. CDR3: CASSNDRGHEKLFF. The CDR3, as DNA: TGTGCCAGTAGTAACGACAGGGGGCATGAAAAACTGTTTTTT.

The chain links TRBV4-1 to TRBJ2-1; TRBD2 aligns across 10 bases. CDR3 length equals 17 residues. Germline V CDR1 and CDR2: MGHRA, YSYEKL. V lost 0 bases, J lost 7 bases, and 9 bases stayed unmatched. The CDR3 is CASSQDIERGGWNEQFF. The DNA of the CDR3 is TGCGCCAGCAGCCAAGATATAGAGCGGGGGGGCTGGAATGAGCAGTTCTTC.

This clone appeared once. The chain combines TRBV10-2 with TRBJ2-7; 8 bases are a match to TRBD1. The CDR3 sequence is 13 residues long. V lost 3 bases to trimming and J lost 4 bases; unmatched junction nucleotides: 2. Germline V gene sequence: CDR1 WSHSY, CDR2 SAAADI. The CDR3 sequence: CASSDYRGYEQYF. CDR3 DNA sequence: TGCGCCAGCAGTGATTACAGGGGGTACGAGCAGTACTTC.

This chain uses TRBV30 with TRBJ1-5, with 7 nucleotides matching TRBD1. J gave up 2 bases and V 3 bases, and 4 bases lay outside the gene matches. Germline V lookup: CDR1 GTSNPN, CDR2 SVGIG (reference sequence). The CDR3 sequence is 14 residues long. CDR3 sequence (DNA): TGTGCCTGGAGCGGCGGGACAGGCAATCAGCCCCAGCATTTT. This sequence encodes CAWSGGTGNQPQHF.

This chain joins TRBV19 and TRBJ2-3, with 7 positions matching TRBD1. Germline V gene sequence: CDR1 LNHDA, CDR2 SQIVND (reference sequence). Unmatched junction bases numbered 4, after V lost 5 bases and J lost 2 bases. This CDR3 is 14 amino acids long. CDR3 in DNA: TGTGCCAGTAGTTCAGGGGGATACACAGATACGCAGTATTTT. Translating gives CASSSGGYTDTQYF.

The chain is built from TRBV7-2 and TRBJ1-5, with D uncertain. Germline CDR1 is SGHTA and CDR2 is FQGNSA. The CDR3 consists of 12 residues. V gave up 3 bases and J gave up 5 bases, with 5 bases separating them. CDR3: CASSLAYQPQHF. The CDR3 coding sequence is TGTGCCAGCAGCTTGGCTTATCAGCCCCAGCATTTT.

The CDR3 region is CATRAARTGNTGELFF. Here the CDR3 DNA reads TGTGCCACCAGGGCCGCGCGGACAGGGAACACCGGGGAGCTGTTTTTT. The chain uses TRBV24-1 and TRBJ2-2; 7 nucleotides agree with TRBD1. Germline V gives CDR1 KGHDR, CDR2 SFDVKD. Trimming removed 7 bases from V and 1 base from J; junction bases left unmatched: 8. The CDR3 covers 16 residues.

The chain has TRBV2 and TRBJ2-5, with D tentatively TRBD2 (6 bases). The germline V and J ends were trimmed by 5 bases and 5 bases, with 12 bases remaining between them. CDR1 and CDR2 from the germline V gene are SNHLY and FYNNEI. The CDR3 is 13 residues long. The DNA of the CDR3 is TGTGCCAGCAGTCTGACTGGGGGGGAGACCCAGTACTTC. As protein: CASSLTGGETQYF.

In its sample, this clone was seen once. This chain joins TRBV3-1 (or the pseudogene TRBV3-2) and TRBJ1-6, with 9 bases lining up with TRBD1. V was pared by 1 base and J by 8 bases, with 3 bases of the junction left unmatched. This CDR3 region has 15 residues. Germline CDR1 and CDR2: LGHDT and YNNKEL (reference sequence). CDR3 loop: CASSQGDRAHSPLHF. For the CDR3, the DNA is TGTGCCAGCAGCCAAGGGGACAGGGCCCATTCACCCCTCCACTTT.

The V gene is TRBV6-5, the J gene TRBJ2-7, with 7 positions matching TRBD2. V was pared by 5 bases and J by 7 bases, with 11 bases of the junction left unmatched. CDR1 and CDR2 from the germline V gene are MNHEY and SVGAGI. CDR3 size: 14 residues. This CDR3 is CASSPGDRGGEQYF. As DNA, the CDR3 is TGTGCCAGCAGTCCGGGGGACCGCGGGGGTGAGCAGTACTTC.

The CDR3 region is CASSFTGGAGQPQHF. CDR3 in DNA: TGTGCCAGCAGCTTCACAGGGGGCGCAGGACAGCCCCAGCATTTT. V usage is TRBV7-2 and J usage is TRBJ1-5, with 9 bases that match TRBD1. CDR1 is SGHTA, CDR2 FQGNSA, per germline. The CDR3 is made up of 15 amino acids. V was clipped by 3 bases and J by 7 bases; unmatched bases: 7. Based on the CDR3 plus reference TRBV7-2 and TRBJ1-5, the full variable domain is GAGVSQSPSNKVTEKGKDVELRCDPISGHTALYWYRQSLGQGLEFLIYFQGNSAPDKSGLPSDRFSAERTGGSVSTLTIQRTQQEDSAVYLCASSFTGGAGQPQHFGDGTRLSIL.

The sample holds a few counts of this clone. The rearrangement links TRBV30 to TRBJ1-2; D gene ambiguous. Per germline, CDR1 GTSNPN and CDR2 SVGIG (reference sequence). The germline V and J ends were trimmed by 2 bases and 5 bases, with 12 bases remaining between them. The CDR3 runs 13 residues. CDR3: CAWSREVRYGYTF. In nucleotides, the CDR3 is TGTGCCTGGAGTCGCGAGGTTCGATATGGCTACACCTTC.

This chain uses TRBV7-9 with TRBJ2-7; tentatively, D is TRBD2 (5 bases). The CDR3 runs 16 residues. Germline V gives CDR1 SEHNR, CDR2 FQNEAQ (reference sequence). Trimming removed 4 bases at V and 0 bases at J, with 16 bases between. The CDR3 here is CASSSTLALSSYEQYF. DNA for the CDR3: TGTGCCAGCAGCTCTACTCTAGCCTTAAGCTCCTACGAGCAGTACTTC.